Listed here is a single T cell receptor beta chain. The antigen is undetermined. This entry is derived from a study of Ad26.COV2.S vaccination and SARS-CoV-2 variants. Study results and limitations: Vaccinated and placebo-treated recipients had similar non-spike TCR breadth.

Only in-frame clones appear in the TCRdb table, and some are missing; sequencing was by immunoSEQ multiplex PCR. This repertoire shows approximately 400,000 clones, 92% found once; its top ten account for roughly 3.9%. Germline V gene lookup returns CDR1 SNHLY and CDR2 FYNNEI. Trimming cost V 2 bases and J 0 bases, with 9 bases left between them. The CDR3 has 15 amino acids. The TCR sequence derives from a human donor who had recovered from COVID-19. The sample here was peripheral blood, taken after recovery from COVID-19. The chain carries TRBV2 and TRBJ2-3; the D is unclear. In DNA form, the CDR3 reads TGTGCCAGCAGTGAACGGTCTTATAGCACAGATACGCAGTATTTT. Its protein product is CASSERSYSTDTQYF.